This T cell receptor (beta chain) was obtained from a study of blood T cells in healthy people across ages. This CDR3 is 15 amino acids long. V lost 1 base, J lost 4 bases, and 5 bases stayed unmatched. Germline loops: CDR1 LGHNA, CDR2 YNFKEQ. The sample holds a few counts of this clonotype. A second PCR, run for roughly 7 to 12 cycles, used a sample-barcoded 5' primer plus a J-beta primer mix. TCRdb reanalysed the 5' RACE reads using MiXCR and keeps one entry per CDR3 protein. This sample has fewer than 2 million distinct CDR3 sequences, with about 39% found just once. The sample consisted of blood. The chain combines TRBV4-2 with TRBJ2-3; 7 bases are a match to TRBD2. The source is a human donor in good health. The CDR3 loop is CASSQGSGAPDTQYF. The CDR3, as DNA: TGTGCCAGCAGCCAAGGGAGCGGGGCCCCAGATACGCAGTATTTT.